Described below is a single TCR beta chain sequence and its context. Its specific antigen is unknown. No much larger clone exists at a distance of one base, and base qualities are not known. The data belong to a study of blood T cells in healthy people across ages (dated by TCRdb to about 2015). About the study as a whole: In model experiments, roughly one uniquely barcoded TCR beta cDNA molecule per two T cells was captured by template switching. To track age-related changes in TCR beta repertoire diversity, the study relied on deep sequencing normalized with unique cDNA molecular identifiers. Four age groups were formed from the donors: young (average roughly 15 years), middle-aged (around 39), aged (approximately 60) and long-lived (less than 85). Donors of different ages were randomly distributed across sequencing lanes to avoid experimental bias. For two donors (one aged 18 to 29 and one aged 80 or older), the study analyzed two additional independent replicas of 1 million unique cDNA reads from the same blood draw.

V trim: 4 bases; J trim: 6 bases; unmatched bases: 10. Via the germline V gene, CDR1 is SGHAT and CDR2 FQNNGV. The CDR3 covers 15 residues, taking in both the cysteine and the phenylalanine. Of all the DNA, just the CDR3 is kept, 45 bases in frame from base 1. Libraries were constructed by 5' RACE. Sequencing used an Illumina HiSeq 2500. A second PCR of about 7 to 12 cycles was run with a J-beta primer mix and a sample-barcoded 5' primer. Each TCR beta cDNA molecule received a unique molecular identifier from a template-switch 5' adaptor carrying 12 random nucleotides. Each sample yielded at least 3 million CDR3-containing paired-end reads. The Mint cDNA synthesis kit, primed by a TRBC-specific oligonucleotide, was used to synthesize first-strand cDNA from all RNA. Following uracil-DNA glycosylase treatment, a first 18-cycle PCR with universal primers M1SS and BC2_uni_R was performed on all cDNA. The paper's processing steps were these. Normalization of each sample was performed by random selection of 1 million high-quality reads, each carrying a distinct molecular identifier. Reads sharing molecular identifiers were discarded rather than binned into consensus sequences. MiTCR, with a Q25 quality threshold and the strictest error-elimination algorithm, was used for CDR3 identification, clonotype clustering and error correction. A nonparametric unseen species model using Euler transformation provided a lower-bound estimate of total TCR beta diversity. The public reads were reanalyzed by TCRdb: fastp trimming at Q25, MiXCR alignment, in-frame beta chains only. Identical CDR3 protein sequences are pooled into one entry, listed with their most common genes and DNA. The V and J calls and clone size come from TCRdb's table, not from the authors' own analysis. The table for this sample lists some 1.5 million distinct CDR3 sequences; over 25% of them were counted only once. The top ten clonotypes cover 7.7% of the sample.

The donors were roughly 40 Caucasian individuals from Russia, aged roughly 6 to 100 years, who were systemically healthy. Each donor gave approximately 9.3 milliliters of peripheral blood, collected into EDTA-treated Vacutainer tubes. PBMCs were isolated by Ficoll-Paque density-gradient centrifugation, with at least 6.5 million obtained per sample. Trizol reagent was used to extract total RNA from the PBMCs, yielding at least 5 micrograms per sample. Naive CD45RAhigh/CD27high T cell percentages were measured by flow cytometry on a PBMC aliquot from every donor. Broader findings and caveats from the paper: Compared with the aged group, more naive CD4+ T cells, fewer expanded clones and increased TCR diversity were shown by the long-lived group, suggesting age selection. Estimates of total diversity from one million sequenced T cells were regarded as lower bounds and underestimates. A strong correlation was found between observed TCR beta diversity and the percentage of naive T cells measured by flow cytometry. Since profiling was done on bulk unsorted PBMCs, naive and antigen-experienced compartments could not be conclusively compared. The CMV infection status of donors was not known, potentially confounding age-related changes in expanded clonotypes. Observed TCR beta diversity per million T cells fell roughly linearly with age, and a significant reduction was already apparent by age approximately 41.

The clonotype was recovered from a woman in her thirties in good health. The V and J segments used are TRBV11-2 and TRBJ2-5; TRBD2 lines up with 8 middle nucleotides. Material: blood. The bases are TGTGCCAGCAGCTCAAGGACGGGGGGGGTAAAGACCCAGTACTTC. The resulting protein is CASSSRTGGVKTQYF.